The clone carrying this T cell receptor beta chain was counted a few times. Its antigen is currently unknown. Other DNA sequences in this sample translate to the same CDR3. This sample was included in a study of beta chain features in type 1 diabetes. Study results and caveats: Type 1 diabetes patients had moderately but significantly shorter TCRB CDR3s in all four CD4+ subsets.

Sorting that relied on CD45RO/CCR7/CD25/CD127/CD95/CD27 yielded CD4+ naive, central memory, regulatory and stem cell-like memory cells. V was cut by 10 bases and J by 2 bases, with 8 bases left in between. CDR3 length equals 11 residues. Germline V CDR1 and CDR2: ENHRY, SYGVKD. The sequenced template was cDNA made from the entire isolated RNA. Clones were read by immunoSEQ multiplex PCR, and TCRdb kept only the in-frame ones, dropping some. The table includes about 650,000 clones, approximately 13% detected once. The clonotype comes from a man between 25 and 39 years old with type 1 diabetes. The V gene is TRBV10-3, the J gene TRBJ1-2; no firm D call. Sample: naive CD4+ T cells from blood. CDR3 nucleotide sequence: TGTGCCACAACGGGGAACTATGGCTACACCTTC. Its translation: CATTGNYGYTF.